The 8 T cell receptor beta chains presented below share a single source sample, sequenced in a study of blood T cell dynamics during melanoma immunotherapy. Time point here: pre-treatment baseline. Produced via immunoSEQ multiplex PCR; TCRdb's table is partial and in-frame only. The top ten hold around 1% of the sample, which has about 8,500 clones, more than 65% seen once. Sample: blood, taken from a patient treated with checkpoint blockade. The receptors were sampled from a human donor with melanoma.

In DNA, the CDR3 is TGCGCCAGCAGCTTAGCACAGGGCCCCACAGATACGCAGTATTTT. It specifies CASSLAQGPTDTQYF. The rearrangement joins TRBV5-1 to TRBJ2-3, with D possibly being TRBD1 (6 bases). Germline-derived CDR1 and CDR2 are SGHRS and YFSETQ. The V end lost 2 bases, the J end lost 2 bases, and 12 bases lay between the germline ends. This CDR3 is 15 amino acids long.

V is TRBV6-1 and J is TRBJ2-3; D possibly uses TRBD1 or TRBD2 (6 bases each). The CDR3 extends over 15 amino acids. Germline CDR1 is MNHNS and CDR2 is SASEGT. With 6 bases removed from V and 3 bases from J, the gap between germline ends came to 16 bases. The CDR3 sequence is CASRGVSGATDTQYF. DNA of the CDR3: TGTGCCAGCAGGGGGGTATCGGGGGCGACAGATACGCAGTATTTT.

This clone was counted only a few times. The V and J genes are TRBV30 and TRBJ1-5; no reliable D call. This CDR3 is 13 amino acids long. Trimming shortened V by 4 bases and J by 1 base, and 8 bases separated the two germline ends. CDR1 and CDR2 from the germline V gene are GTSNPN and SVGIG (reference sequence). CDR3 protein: CAWTFWSNQPQHF. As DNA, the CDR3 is TGTGCCTGGACTTTCTGGAGCAATCAGCCCCAGCATTTT.

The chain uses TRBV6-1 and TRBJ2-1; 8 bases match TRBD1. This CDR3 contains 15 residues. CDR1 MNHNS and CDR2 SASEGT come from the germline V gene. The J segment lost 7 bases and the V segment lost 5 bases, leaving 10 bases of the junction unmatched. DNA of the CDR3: TGTGCCAGCAGTATCTCAGGGGGCAATGGGAATGAGCAGTTCTTC. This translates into CASSISGGNGNEQFF.

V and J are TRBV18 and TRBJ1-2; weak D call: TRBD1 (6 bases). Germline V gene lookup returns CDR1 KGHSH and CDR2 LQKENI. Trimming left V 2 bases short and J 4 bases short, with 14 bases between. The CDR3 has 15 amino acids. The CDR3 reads CASSPRGGVGYGYTF. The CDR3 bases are TGTGCCAGCTCACCAAGAGGGGGTGTCGGCTATGGCTACACCTTC.

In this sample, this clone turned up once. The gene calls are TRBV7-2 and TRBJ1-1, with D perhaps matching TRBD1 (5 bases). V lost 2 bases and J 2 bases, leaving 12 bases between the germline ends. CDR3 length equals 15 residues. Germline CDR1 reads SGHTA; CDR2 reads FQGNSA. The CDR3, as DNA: TGTGCCAGCAGCTTATTCGGGACCGTAAACACTGAAGCTTTCTTT. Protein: CASSLFGTVNTEAFF.

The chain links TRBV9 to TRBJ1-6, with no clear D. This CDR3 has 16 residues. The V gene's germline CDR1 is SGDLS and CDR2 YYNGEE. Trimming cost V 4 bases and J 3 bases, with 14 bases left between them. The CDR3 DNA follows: TGTGCCAGCAGCATACGACCTAAGGACTATAATTCACCCCTCCACTTT. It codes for CASSIRPKDYNSPLHF.

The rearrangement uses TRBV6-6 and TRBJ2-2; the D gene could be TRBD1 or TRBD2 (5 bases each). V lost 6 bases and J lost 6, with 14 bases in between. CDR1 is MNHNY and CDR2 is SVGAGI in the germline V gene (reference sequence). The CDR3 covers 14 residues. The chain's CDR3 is CASSSGTPAGELFF. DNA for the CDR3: TGTGCCAGCAGCTCCGGGACGCCCGCCGGGGAGCTGTTTTTT.